The present entry profiles one TCR beta chain with its context. Its antigen is currently unknown. Attached unique molecular identifiers marked individual cDNA molecules. TCRdb recomputed calls from the 5' RACE reads with MiXCR, one row per CDR3 protein. The table shows tens of thousands of distinct CDR3 sequences, with roughly 15% occurring only once. The record originates from a study of early T cells in non-severe SARS-CoV-2 infection. As for the study in general: Sequencing was performed on bulk RNA from unsorted whole blood, leaving chains unpaired.

Germline V lookup: CDR1 DFQATT, CDR2 SNEGSKA (reference sequence). The CDR3 sequence is 11 residues long. V gave up 8 bases and J gave up 7 bases; unmatched junction bases: 7. Study results and caveats: Matching results from VDJdb favored anti-spike CD8 responses, leaving private and CD4 specificities undetected.

The V gene is TRBV20-1, the J gene TRBJ2-7; 8 bases map to TRBD1. Sequencing was performed on whole blood. The TCR comes from an adult who was a healthcare worker with PCR-confirmed SARS-CoV-2 infection or an uninfected control (not recorded which). CDR3: CSQGQGREQYF. The CDR3 bases are TGCAGTCAAGGACAGGGTCGGGAGCAGTACTTC.